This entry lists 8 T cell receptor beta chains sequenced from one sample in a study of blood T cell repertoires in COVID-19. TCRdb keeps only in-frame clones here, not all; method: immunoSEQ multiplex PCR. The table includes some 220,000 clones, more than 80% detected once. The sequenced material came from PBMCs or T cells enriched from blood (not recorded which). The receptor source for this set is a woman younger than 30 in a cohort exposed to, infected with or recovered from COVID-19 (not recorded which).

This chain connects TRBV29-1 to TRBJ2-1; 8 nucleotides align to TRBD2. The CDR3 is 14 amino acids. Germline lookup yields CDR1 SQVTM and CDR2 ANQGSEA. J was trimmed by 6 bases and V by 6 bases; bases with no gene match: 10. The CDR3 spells CSVPTGLGTNEQFF. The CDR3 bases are TGCAGCGTACCGACGGGACTAGGGACCAATGAGCAGTTCTTC.

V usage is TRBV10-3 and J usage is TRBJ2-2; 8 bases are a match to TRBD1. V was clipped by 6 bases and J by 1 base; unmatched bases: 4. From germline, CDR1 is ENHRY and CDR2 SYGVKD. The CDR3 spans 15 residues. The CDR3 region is CAIRETGVNTGELFF. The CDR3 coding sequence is TGTGCCATCAGAGAGACAGGGGTGAACACCGGGGAGCTGTTTTTT.

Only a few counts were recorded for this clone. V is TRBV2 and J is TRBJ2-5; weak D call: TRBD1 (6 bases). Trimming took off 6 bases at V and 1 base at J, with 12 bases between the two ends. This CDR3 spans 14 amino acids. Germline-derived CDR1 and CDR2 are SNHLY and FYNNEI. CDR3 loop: CASSRQAPQETQYF. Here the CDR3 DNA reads TGTGCCAGCAGCAGACAGGCCCCCCAAGAGACCCAGTACTTC.

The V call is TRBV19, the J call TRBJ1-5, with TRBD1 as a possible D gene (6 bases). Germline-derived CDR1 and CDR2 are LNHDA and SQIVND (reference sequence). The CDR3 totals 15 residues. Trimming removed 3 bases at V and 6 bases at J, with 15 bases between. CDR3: CASSIQDSRRQPQHF. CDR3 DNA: TGTGCCAGTAGTATCCAGGACAGTCGGCGTCAGCCCCAGCATTTT. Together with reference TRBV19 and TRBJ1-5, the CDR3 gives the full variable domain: DGGITQSPKYLFRKEGQNVTLSCEQNLNHDAMYWYRQDPGQGLRLIYYSQIVNDFQKGDIAEGYSVSREKKESFPLTVTSAQKNPTAFYLCASSIQDSRRQPQHFGDGTRLSIL.

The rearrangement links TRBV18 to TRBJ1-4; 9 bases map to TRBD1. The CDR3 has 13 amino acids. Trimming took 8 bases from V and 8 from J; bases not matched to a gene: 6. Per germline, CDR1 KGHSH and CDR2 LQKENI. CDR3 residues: CASTDRGEEKLFF. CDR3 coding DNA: TGTGCCAGCACCGACAGGGGGGAAGAAAAACTGTTTTTT.

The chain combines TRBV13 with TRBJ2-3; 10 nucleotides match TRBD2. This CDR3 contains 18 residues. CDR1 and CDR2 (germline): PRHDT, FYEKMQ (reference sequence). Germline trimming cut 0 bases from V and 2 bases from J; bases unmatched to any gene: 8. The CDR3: CASSLGPGLAEITDTQYF. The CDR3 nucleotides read TGTGCCAGCAGCTTAGGCCCCGGACTAGCGGAGATCACAGATACGCAGTATTTT.

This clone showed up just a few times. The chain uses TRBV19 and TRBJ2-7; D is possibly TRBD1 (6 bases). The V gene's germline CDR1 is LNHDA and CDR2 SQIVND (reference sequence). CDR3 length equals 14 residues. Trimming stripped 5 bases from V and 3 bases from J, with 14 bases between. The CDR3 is CASSYSGDNYEQYF. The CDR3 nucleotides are TGTGCCAGTAGTTATTCAGGGGATAACTACGAGCAGTACTTC.

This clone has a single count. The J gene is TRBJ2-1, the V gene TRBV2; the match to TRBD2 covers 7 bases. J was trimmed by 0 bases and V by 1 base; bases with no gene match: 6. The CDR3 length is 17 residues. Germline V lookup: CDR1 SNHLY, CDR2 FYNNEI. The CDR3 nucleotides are TGTGCCAGCAGTGAAGGGGCCAGCGGGGCCTCCTACAATGAGCAGTTCTTC. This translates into CASSEGASGASYNEQFF.